This is a list of T cell receptor beta chains from one sample in a study of T cell changes during pregnancy in multiple sclerosis. Sequencing was performed with immunoSEQ multiplex PCR; in TCRdb, only in-frame clones are kept and a portion is missing. Among 40,000 or so clones listed, more than 85% were seen once. Sequencing was performed on CD8+ T cells from peripheral blood mononuclear cells, taken in the third trimester of pregnancy. These receptors came from a female donor with multiple sclerosis, enrolled in a pregnancy study. The conserved cysteine and the conserved F or W are not part of the CDR3 here. Fields, in order: V gene, clone size, J gene, CDR3 length, CDR3 protein. Rows may omit the clone size; those that give it use once, few, many or a size class.

TRBV6-6	once	TRBJ1-1	10	ASDRENTEAF
TRBV5-1	-	TRBJ1-1	13	ASSLEETVNTEAF
TRBV27	-	TRBJ2-1	14	ASSLTSGGAPNEQF
TRBV6-5	-	TRBJ2-3	12	ASSYGDSTDTQY
TRBV19	-	TRBJ2-1	11	ASSDFTGNEQF
TRBV19	-	TRBJ1-2	13	ASSIPRGINYGYT
TRBV5-1	once	TRBJ1-5	12	ASSPEGGNQPQH
TRBV5-6	-	TRBJ1-1	11	ASSFGTGKEAF
TRBV5-1	-	TRBJ2-7	12	ASSPWTGSEEQY
TRBV11-2	-	TRBJ2-3	11	ASSFSGTDTQY
TRBV27	-	TRBJ1-1	12	ASSLKVGDPEAF
TRBV2	-	TRBJ2-5	13	ASSGNRGYLETQY
TRBV29-1	once	TRBJ2-3	12	SVWTSGNTDTQY
TRBV27	-	TRBJ2-7	13	ASSLQTGGLIEQY
TRBV7-9	-	TRBJ2-1	15	ASSYPTHGQGGNEQF
TRBV28	-	TRBJ1-2	11	ASSLTRTGGYT
TRBV4-2	-	TRBJ1-4	14	ASSQGGRRGEEKLF
TRBV9	-	TRBJ1-3	14	ASSVDIQISGNTIY
TRBV19	-	TRBJ1-5	13	ASSIWGSYDQPQH
TRBV5-1	-	TRBJ2-7	14	ASSLDGLTETYEQY
TRBV27	-	TRBJ2-3	11	ASSLFYSDTQY
TRBV6-4	-	TRBJ2-2	15	ASSDSWGQGNTGELF
TRBV5-1	-	TRBJ2-1	11	ASSADLGNEQF
TRBV15	-	TRBJ2-3	12	ATSPGERTDTQY
TRBV6-4	-	TRBJ1-1	12	ASRRQGGDTEAF
TRBV7-8	-	TRBJ2-7	14	ASSPGGGQEVYEQY